This T cell receptor beta chain was obtained from a study of blood T cell repertoires in COVID-19. This CDR3 spans 16 amino acids. In germline, CDR1 is MDHEN, CDR2 SYDVKM. V was clipped by 10 bases and J by 0 bases; unmatched bases: 8. Only in-frame clones appear in the TCRdb table, and some are missing; sequencing was by immunoSEQ multiplex PCR. The repertoire holds some 120,000 clones, with around 86% as singletons. The specimen sequenced was peripheral blood. This clonotype originated in a man between 65 and 85 years old with acute or convalescent COVID-19. The rearrangement uses TRBV28 and TRBJ2-6; TRBD1 matches at 8 bases. The CDR3 coding sequence is TGTGCCATACAACAGGGGGACAACTCTGGGGCCAACGTCCTGACTTTC. Residues: CAIQQGDNSGANVLTF.